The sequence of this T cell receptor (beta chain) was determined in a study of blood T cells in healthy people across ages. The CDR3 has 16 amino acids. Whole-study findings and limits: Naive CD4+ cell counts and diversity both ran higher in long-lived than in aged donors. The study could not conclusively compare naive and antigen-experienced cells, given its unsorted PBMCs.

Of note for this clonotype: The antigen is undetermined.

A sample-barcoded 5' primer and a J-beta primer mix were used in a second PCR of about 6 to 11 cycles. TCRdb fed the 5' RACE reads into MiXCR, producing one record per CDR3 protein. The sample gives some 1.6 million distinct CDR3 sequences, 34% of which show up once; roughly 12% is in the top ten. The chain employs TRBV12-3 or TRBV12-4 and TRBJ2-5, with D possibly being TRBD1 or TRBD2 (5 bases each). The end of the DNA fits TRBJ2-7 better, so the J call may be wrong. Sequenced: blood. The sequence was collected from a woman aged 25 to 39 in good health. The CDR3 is CASSFEGSARTYEQYF. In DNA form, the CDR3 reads TGTGCCAGCAGTTTCGAGGGGTCGGCTAGGACCTACGAGCAGTACTTC.